Detailed here is one T cell receptor (beta chain). The antigen it binds to is not known. No base-level quality is on record; no much larger clone is a single base apart. Blood RNA was extracted from unsorted whole blood with TRIzol reagent; germline DNA came from the DNeasy Blood & Tissue kit. At the time of sampling, the patients were treatment-naive and had chronic HBV infection. Before surgery, roughly 4 milliliters of peripheral blood were drawn into K2EDTA tubes. The data derive from a study of tumor-infiltrating lymphocytes in primary liver carcinoma (dated by TCRdb to 2016 to 2017). Regarding the complete study: Between late 2015 and 2016, a few patients in China with histopathologically diagnosed primary liver carcinoma had surgical resection. Hepatocellular carcinoma (four) or combined HCC and intrahepatic cholangiocarcinoma (one) was present in the five patients, who were three men and two women aged 30 to 69 years. The five patients had tumors of stage T1-T3 N0M0, with maximum diameters ranging from 4.2 to 10 cm. Roughly 3.65 to 7.13 million productive TCRbeta reads were obtained per sample, and no significant difference in read depth was found between tissue types. TCRbeta repertoire sequencing, expression microarrays and whole-exome sequencing were combined in the study across five regions of each liver tumor, with adjacent normal tissue and blood also included. A total of approximately 35 specimens from 5 patients underwent TCRbeta repertoire sequencing, comprising around 25 tumor regions, 5 adjacent noncancerous liver tissues and 5 peripheral blood samples. High reproducibility was observed for the technical replicate repertoires, with mean shared-clone rates roughly 0.92 and correlation coefficients above 0.95.

The germline V gene yields SGHTA for CDR1 and FQGTGA for CDR2. From the cysteine through the phenylalanine, the CDR3 covers 14 amino acids. The sequence is cut down to CDR3 DNA, 42 bases in frame from base 1. Relative to germline, V is 3 bases shorter and J is 3 bases shorter, with 10 bases between their ends. Results and caveats for the whole study, not just this receptor: Because sequencing covered only the TCR beta chain and unpaired alpha chains were not captured, true repertoire diversity is likely underestimated. Consistent with antigen-driven expansion, pairs of tumor regions showed higher repertoire overlap (mean around 36%) than either tumor-adjacent pairs (approximately 17%) or tumor-blood pairs (around 15%). Since the samples were bulk and unsorted, there was no way to compare CD4+ and CD8+ T cell repertoires. With just a handful of patients in the study, the authors point out that the findings should be validated in a larger study. A significantly larger repertoire fraction was made up by the top 250 clones in tumors than in blood (p = 0.039).

A constant-region primer and ProtoScript II reverse transcriptase were used to reverse-transcribe TCRbeta-specific cDNA from around 530 ng total RNA. TCRbeta libraries were built with three nested multiplex PCR rounds, a slightly modified ARM-PCR procedure. Each of the first two PCR rounds ran for around 10 cycles using multiplex TRBV1-TRBV30 forward primers together with a Cbeta reverse primer. Sample barcodes and Illumina adapters were attached in a final 25-cycle PCR using Deep VentR polymerase. Before sequencing, amplicons of 200-500 bp were purified from gel using a QIAquick gel extraction kit. The TCRbeta amplicons were sequenced with 250-bp paired-end reads on an Illumina HiSeq 2500. For the original study's pipeline: Reads were quality-trimmed with Trimmomatic v0.33, and paired reads were merged with FLASH v1.2.11 to recover full CDR3 sequences. MiGEC v1.2.1b assigned V, D and J germline segments to the rearranged TCRbeta sequences. Clonotype statistics and Shannon-Wiener diversity indices were computed with VDJtools v1.0.0. Except for diversity analysis, only each sample's 250 most abundant clonotypes were used in subsequent analyses to reduce sampling bias. TCRdb applied fastp at Q25 and MiXCR to the public reads, then kept only in-frame beta chains. Records with the same CDR3 protein are collapsed into one entry carrying the most frequent genes and DNA. These V and J calls are TCRdb output, not the study's own analysis. Here the sample has some 180,000 distinct CDR3 sequences; 60% occur a single time. The ten largest account for approximately 67% of the sample.

Recombination connected TRBV7-3 to TRBJ2-3; the D gene is perhaps TRBD1, on 6 matching bases. The sample taken for sequencing was peripheral blood. The source is a man in his forties or fifties with primary liver carcinoma and hepatitis B virus infection. The nucleotide sequence is TGTGCCAGCAGCTTGGGACACAGTACAGATACGCAGTATTTT. It translates as CASSLGHSTDTQYF.